This record concerns one T cell receptor (beta chain) sequence. This specimen comes from a study of T cells after somatic rescue of genetic block. CDR3 length: 15 residues. The germline CDR1 and CDR2 sequences are SGHVS and FNYEAQ. The V and J ends lost 4 bases and 8 bases respectively, with 18 bases between them. The method was immunoSEQ multiplex PCR; TCRdb's version includes in-frame clones alone and lacks a portion of them. In the table there are about 63,000 clones, 92% of which are singletons. The chain has TRBV7-6 and TRBJ1-5, with a possible D match to TRBD1 (6 bases). Sequencing was done on a sample of peripheral blood mononuclear cells (PBMCs). The receptor's source is a man aged 35-49 years. The DNA for the CDR3 is TGTGCCAGCAGCTCTAGCGGGGGGCTCTTGGAGCCCCAGCATTTT. Its translation: CASSSSGGLLEPQHF. Full variable domain (rest looked up from reference TRBV7-6 and TRBJ1-5): GAGVSQSPRYKVTKRGQDVALRCDPISGHVSLYWYRQALGQGPEFLTYFNYEAQQDKSGLPNDRFSAERPEGSISTLTIQRTEQRDSAMYRCASSSSGGLLEPQHFGDGTRLSIL.